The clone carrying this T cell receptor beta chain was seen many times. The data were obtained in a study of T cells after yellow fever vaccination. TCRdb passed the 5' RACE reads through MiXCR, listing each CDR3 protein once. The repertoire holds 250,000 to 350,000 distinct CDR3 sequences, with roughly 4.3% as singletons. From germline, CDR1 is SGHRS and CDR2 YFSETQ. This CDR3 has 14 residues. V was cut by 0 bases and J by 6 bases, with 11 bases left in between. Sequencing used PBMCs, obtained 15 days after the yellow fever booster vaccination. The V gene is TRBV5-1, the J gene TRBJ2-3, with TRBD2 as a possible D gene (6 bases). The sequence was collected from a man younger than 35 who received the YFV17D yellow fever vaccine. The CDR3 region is CASSLVEGRDTQYF. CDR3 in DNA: TGCGCCAGCAGCTTGGTGGAGGGACGGGATACGCAGTATTTT.